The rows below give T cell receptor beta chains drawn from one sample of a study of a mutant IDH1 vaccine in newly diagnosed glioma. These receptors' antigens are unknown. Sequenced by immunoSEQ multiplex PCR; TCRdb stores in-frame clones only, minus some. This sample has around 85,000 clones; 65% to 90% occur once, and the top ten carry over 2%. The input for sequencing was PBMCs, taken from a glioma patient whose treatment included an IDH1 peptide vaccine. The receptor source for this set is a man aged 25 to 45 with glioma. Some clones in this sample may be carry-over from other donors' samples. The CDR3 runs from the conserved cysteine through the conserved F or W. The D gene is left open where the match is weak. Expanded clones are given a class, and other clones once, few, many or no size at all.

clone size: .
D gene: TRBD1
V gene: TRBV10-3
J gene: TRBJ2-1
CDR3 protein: CAISESGTGGNDEQFF
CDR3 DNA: TGTGCCATCAGTGAGTCCGGGACAGGGGGGAATGATGAGCAGTTCTTC

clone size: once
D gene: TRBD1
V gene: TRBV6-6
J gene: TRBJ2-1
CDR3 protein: CASSLNRGYNEQFF
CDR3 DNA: TGTGCCAGCAGTTTGAACAGGGGATACAATGAGCAGTTCTTC

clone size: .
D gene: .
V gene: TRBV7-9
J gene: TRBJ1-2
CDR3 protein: CASSLDSAGHGYTF
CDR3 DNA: TGTGCCAGCAGCTTAGATTCTGCAGGGCATGGCTACACCTTC

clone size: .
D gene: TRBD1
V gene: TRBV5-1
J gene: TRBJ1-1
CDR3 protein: CASSTGTGNTEAFF
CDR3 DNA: TGCGCCAGCAGCACCGGGACAGGGAACACTGAAGCTTTCTTT

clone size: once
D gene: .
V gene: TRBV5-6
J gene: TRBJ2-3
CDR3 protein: CASSLVGDQRDTQYF
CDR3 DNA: TGTGCCAGCAGCTTGGTAGGAGATCAGAGAGATACGCAGTATTTT

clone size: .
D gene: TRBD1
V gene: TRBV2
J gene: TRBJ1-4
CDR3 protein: CASKVGTGGEKLFF
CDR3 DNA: TGTGCCAGCAAGGTTGGAACAGGGGGAGAAAAACTGTTTTTT

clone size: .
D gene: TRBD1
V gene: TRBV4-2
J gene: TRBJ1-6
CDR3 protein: CASSHAGTDDSPLHF
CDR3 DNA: TGTGCCAGCAGCCATGCCGGGACAGACGATTCACCCCTCCACTTT

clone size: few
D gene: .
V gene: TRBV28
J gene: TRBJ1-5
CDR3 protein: CASNQRGVTSQPQHF
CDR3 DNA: TGTGCCAGCAATCAGCGAGGGGTGACTAGTCAGCCCCAGCATTTT

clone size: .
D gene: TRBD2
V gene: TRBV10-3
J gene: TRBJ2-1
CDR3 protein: CAISGSGRGWDEQFF
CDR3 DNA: TGTGCCATCAGTGGGAGCGGGAGGGGGTGGGATGAGCAGTTCTTC

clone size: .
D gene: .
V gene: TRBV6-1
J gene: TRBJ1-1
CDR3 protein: CASRLQGINTEAFF
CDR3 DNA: TGTGCCAGCAGATTACAGGGAATTAACACTGAAGCTTTCTTT

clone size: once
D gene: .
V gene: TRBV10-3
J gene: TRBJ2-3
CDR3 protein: CATYPGSSTDTQYF
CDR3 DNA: TGTGCCACGTACCCAGGGTCCAGCACAGATACGCAGTATTTT

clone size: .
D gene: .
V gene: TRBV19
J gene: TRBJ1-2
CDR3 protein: CASSIGPALLEGYTF
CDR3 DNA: TGTGCCAGTAGTATAGGTCCGGCTCTATTGGAGGGCTACACCTTC

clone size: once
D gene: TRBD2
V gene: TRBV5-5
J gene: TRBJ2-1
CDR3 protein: CASSSDGTSGREQFF
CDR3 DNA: TGTGCCAGCAGCTCCGACGGGACTAGCGGGAGGGAGCAGTTCTTC

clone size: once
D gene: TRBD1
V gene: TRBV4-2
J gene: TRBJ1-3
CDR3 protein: CASSQDPGQGLYHSGNTIYF
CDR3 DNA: TGTGCCAGCAGCCAAGATCCCGGACAGGGCCTATATCACTCTGGAAACACCATATATTTT

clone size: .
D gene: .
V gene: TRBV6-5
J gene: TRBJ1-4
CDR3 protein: CASSYLLDEKLFF
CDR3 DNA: TGTGCCAGCAGTTACTTACTAGATGAAAAACTGTTTTTT

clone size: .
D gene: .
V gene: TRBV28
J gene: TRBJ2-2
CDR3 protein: CASSLTHTGELFF
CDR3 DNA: TGTGCCAGCAGTTTAACCCACACCGGGGAGCTGTTTTTT

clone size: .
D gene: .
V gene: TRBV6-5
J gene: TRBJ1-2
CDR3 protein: CASSGQGYGYTF
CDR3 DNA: TGTGCCAGCAGTGGGCAGGGCTATGGCTACACCTTC

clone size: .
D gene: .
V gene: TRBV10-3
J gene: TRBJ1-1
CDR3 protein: CAISPQGDYTEAFF
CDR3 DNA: TGTGCCATCAGTCCCCAGGGCGATTACACTGAAGCTTTCTTT

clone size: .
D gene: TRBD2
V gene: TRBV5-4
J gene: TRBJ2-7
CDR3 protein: CASSQGLASYEQYF
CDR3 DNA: TGTGCCAGCAGCCAAGGACTAGCTTCCTACGAGCAGTACTTC

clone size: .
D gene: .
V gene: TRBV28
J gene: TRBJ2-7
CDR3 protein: CASSLSGAANYEQYF
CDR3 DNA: TGTGCCAGCAGTTTGTCGGGAGCAGCCAACTACGAGCAGTACTTC

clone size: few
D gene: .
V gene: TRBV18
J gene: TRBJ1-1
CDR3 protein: CASSPLWKGQGSEAFF
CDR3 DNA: TGTGCCAGCTCACCACTGTGGAAGGGCCAGGGGAGTGAAGCTTTCTTT

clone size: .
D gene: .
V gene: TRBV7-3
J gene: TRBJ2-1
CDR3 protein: CASSLGRVNEQFF
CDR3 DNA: TGTGCCAGCAGCTTGGGCAGGGTAAATGAGCAGTTCTTC